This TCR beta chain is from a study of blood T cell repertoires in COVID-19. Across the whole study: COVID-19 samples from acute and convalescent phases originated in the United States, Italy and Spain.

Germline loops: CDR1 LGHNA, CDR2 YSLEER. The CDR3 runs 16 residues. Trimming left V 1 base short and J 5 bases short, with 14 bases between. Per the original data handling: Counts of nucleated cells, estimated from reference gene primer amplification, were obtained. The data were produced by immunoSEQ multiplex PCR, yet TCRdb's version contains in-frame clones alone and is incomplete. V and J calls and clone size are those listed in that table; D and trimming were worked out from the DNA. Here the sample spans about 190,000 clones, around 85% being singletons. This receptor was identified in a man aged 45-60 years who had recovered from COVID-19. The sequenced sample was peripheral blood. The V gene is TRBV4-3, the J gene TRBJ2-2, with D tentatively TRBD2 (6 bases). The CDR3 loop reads CASSQAPGLKTGELFF. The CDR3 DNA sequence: TGCGCCAGCAGCCAAGCCCCGGGACTGAAAACCGGGGAGCTGTTTTTT.